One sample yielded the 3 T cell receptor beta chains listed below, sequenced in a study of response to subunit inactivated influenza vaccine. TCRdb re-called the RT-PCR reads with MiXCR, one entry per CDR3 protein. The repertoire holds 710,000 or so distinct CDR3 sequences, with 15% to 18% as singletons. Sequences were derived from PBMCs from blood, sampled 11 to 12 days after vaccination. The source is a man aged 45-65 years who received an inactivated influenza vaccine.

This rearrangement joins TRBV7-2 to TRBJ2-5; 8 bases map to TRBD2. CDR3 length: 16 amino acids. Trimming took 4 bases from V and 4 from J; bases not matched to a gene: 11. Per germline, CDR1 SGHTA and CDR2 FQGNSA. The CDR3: CASSWASGFNGETQYF. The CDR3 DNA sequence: TGTGCCAGCAGCTGGGCTAGCGGGTTCAACGGAGAGACCCAGTACTTC.

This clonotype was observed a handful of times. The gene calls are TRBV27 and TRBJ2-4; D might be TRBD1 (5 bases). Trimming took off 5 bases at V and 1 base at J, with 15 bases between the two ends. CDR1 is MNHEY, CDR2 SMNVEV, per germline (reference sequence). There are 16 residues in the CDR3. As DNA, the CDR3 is TGTGCCAGCAGTGTAACAGGACCCGAGGCCAAAAACATTCAGTACTTC. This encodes CASSVTGPEAKNIQYF.

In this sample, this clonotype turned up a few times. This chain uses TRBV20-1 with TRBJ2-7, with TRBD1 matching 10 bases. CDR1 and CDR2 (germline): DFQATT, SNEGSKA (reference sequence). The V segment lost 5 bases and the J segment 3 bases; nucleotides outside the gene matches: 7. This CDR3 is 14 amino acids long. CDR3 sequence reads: CSARPGQGRYEQYF. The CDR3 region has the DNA TGCAGTGCTCGCCCGGGACAGGGGCGCTACGAGCAGTACTTC.